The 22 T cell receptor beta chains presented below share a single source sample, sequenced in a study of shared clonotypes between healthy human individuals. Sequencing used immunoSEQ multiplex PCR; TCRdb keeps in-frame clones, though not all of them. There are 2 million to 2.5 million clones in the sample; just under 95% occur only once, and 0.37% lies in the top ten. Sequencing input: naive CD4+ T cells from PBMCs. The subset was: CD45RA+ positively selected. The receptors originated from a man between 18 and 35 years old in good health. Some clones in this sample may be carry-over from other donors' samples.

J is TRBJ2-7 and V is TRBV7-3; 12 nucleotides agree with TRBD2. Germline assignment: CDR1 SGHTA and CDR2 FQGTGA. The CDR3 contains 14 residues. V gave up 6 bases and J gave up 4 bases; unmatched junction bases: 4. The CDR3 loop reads CASRLTSGSYEQYF. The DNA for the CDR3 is TGTGCCAGCAGATTGACTAGCGGGAGTTACGAGCAGTACTTC. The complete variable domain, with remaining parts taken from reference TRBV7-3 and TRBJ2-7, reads GAGVSQTPSNKVTEKGKYVELRCDPISGHTALYWYRQSLGQGPEFLIYFQGTGAADDSGLPNDRFFAVRPEGSVSTLKIQRTERGDSAVYLCASRLTSGSYEQYFGPGTRLTVT.

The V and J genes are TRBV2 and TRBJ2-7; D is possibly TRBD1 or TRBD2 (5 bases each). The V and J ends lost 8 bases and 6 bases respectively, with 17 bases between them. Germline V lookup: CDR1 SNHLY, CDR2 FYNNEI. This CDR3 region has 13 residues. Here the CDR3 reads CASSMSGAREQYF. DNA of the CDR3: TGTGCCAGCTCCATGTCCGGGGCGCGCGAGCAGTACTTC.

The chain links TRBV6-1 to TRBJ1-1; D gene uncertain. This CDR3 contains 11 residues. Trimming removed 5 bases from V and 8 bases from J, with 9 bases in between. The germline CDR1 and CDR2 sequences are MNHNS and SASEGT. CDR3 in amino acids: CASSFDGEAFF. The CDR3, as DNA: TGTGCCAGCAGTTTCGACGGAGAAGCTTTCTTT.

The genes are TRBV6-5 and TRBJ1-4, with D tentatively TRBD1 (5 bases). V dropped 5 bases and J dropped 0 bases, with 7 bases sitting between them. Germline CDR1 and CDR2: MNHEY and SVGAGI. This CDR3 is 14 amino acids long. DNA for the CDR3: TGTGCCAGCAGTCGGACATCAACTAATGAAAAACTGTTTTTT. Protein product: CASSRTSTNEKLFF.

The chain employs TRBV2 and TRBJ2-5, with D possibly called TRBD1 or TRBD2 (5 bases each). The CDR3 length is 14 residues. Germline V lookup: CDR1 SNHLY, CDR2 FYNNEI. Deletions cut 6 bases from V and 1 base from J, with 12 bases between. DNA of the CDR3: TGTGCCAGCAGGAGGGGAGCGGTCCAAGAGACCCAGTACTTC. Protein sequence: CASRRGAVQETQYF.

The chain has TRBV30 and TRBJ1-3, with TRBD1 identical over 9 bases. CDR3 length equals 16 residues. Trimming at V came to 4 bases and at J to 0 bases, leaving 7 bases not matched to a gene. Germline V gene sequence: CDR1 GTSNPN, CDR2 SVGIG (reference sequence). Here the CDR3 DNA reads TGTGCCTGGAACCGACAGGGGGAGAGCTCTGGAAACACCATATATTTT. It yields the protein CAWNRQGESSGNTIYF.

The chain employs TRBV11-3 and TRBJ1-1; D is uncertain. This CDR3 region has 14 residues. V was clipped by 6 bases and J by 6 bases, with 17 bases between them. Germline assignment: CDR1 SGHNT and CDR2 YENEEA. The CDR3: CASSEFHGEPEAFF. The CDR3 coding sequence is TGTGCCAGCAGTGAGTTCCACGGGGAGCCTGAAGCTTTCTTT.

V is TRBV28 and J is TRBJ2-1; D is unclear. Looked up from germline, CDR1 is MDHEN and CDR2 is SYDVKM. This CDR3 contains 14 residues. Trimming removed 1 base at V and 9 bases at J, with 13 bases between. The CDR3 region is CASSLFRRFVEQFF. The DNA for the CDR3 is TGTGCCAGCAGTTTATTTCGTAGATTTGTTGAGCAGTTCTTC.

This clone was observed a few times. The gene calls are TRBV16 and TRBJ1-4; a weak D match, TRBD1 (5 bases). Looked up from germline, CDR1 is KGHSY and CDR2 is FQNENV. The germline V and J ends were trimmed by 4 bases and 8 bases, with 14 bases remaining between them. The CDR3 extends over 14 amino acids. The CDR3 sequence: CASSRDGTAEKLFF. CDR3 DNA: TGTGCCAGCAGCCGTGACGGGACCGCAGAAAAACTGTTTTTT.

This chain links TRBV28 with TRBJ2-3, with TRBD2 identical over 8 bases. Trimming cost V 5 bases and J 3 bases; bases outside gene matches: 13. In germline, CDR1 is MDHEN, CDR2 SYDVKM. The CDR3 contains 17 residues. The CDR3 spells CASSQNRAPGGTDTQYF. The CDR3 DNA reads TGTGCCAGCAGTCAAAACCGGGCCCCGGGGGGGACAGATACGCAGTATTTT.

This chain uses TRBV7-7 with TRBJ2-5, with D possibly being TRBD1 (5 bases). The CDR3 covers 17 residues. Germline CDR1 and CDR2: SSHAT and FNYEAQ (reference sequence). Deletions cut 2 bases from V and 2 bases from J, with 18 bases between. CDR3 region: CASSLYTTARYQETQYF. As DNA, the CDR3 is TGTGCCAGCAGCTTATATACGACAGCCCGTTATCAAGAGACCCAGTACTTC.

This chain's CDR3 is CASSLQGWDGYTF. The CDR3 DNA is TGTGCCAGCAGCTTGCAGGGGTGGGATGGCTACACCTTC. This chain links TRBV5-8 with TRBJ1-2; a weak D match, TRBD1 (6 bases). Trimming shortened V by 1 base and J by 6 bases, and 10 bases separated the two germline ends. Looked up from germline, CDR1 is SGHTS and CDR2 is YDEGEE. The CDR3 is 13 amino acids.

This chain's CDR3 is CATSRPLGSGKTYEQYF. DNA of the CDR3: TGTGCCACCAGCAGGCCCCTTGGTAGCGGGAAGACCTACGAGCAGTACTTC. This chain joins TRBV15 and TRBJ2-7; 8 bases agree with TRBD2. The CDR3 sequence is 17 residues long. Germline V gene data show CDR1 as LNHNV and CDR2 as YYDKDF (reference sequence). Trimming removed 3 bases from V and 2 bases from J; junction bases left unmatched: 12. Based on the CDR3 plus reference TRBV15 and TRBJ2-7, the full variable domain is DAMVIQNPRYQVTQFGKPVTLSCSQTLNHNVMYWYQQKSSQAPKLLFHYYDKDFNNEADTPDNFQSRRPNTSFCFLDIRSPGLGDTAMYLCATSRPLGSGKTYEQYFGPGTRLTVT.

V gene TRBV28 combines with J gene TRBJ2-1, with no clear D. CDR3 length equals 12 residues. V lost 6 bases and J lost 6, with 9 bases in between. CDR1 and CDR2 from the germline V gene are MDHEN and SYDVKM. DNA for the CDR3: TGTGCCAGCAGATCGGACGGCAATGAGCAGTTCTTC. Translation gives CASRSDGNEQFF.

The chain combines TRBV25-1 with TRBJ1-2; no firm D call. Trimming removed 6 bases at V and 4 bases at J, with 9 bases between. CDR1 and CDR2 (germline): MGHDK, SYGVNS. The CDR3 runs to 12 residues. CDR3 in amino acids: CASSVPPYGYTF. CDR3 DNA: TGTGCCAGCAGCGTCCCACCCTATGGCTACACCTTC.

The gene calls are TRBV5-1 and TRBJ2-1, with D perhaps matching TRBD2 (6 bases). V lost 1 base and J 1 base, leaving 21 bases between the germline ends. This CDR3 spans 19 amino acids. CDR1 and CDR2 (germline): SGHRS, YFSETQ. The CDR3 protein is CASSLYLLAGGISYNEQFF. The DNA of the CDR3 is TGCGCCAGCAGCTTGTACCTACTAGCCGGTGGGATTTCCTACAATGAGCAGTTCTTC.

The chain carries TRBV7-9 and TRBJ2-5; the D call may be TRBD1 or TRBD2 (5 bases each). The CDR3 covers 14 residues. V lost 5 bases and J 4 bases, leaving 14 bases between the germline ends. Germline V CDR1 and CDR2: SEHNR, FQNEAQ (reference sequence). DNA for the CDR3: TGTGCCAGCAGCCCCAGGACTGGGGGAGAGACCCAGTACTTC. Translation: CASSPRTGGETQYF.

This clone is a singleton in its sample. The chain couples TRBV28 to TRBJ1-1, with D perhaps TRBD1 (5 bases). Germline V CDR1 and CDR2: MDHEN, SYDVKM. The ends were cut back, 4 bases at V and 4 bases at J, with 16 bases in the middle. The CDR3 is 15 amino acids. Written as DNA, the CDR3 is TGTGCCAGCAGTTCAACCGGGACCGGAGTCACTGAAGCTTTCTTT. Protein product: CASSSTGTGVTEAFF. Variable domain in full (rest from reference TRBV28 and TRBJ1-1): DVKVTQSSRYLVKRTGEKVFLECVQDMDHENMFWYRQDPGLGLRLIYFSYDVKMKEKGDIPEGYSVSREKKERFSLILESASTNQTSMYLCASSSTGTGVTEAFFGQGTRLTVV.

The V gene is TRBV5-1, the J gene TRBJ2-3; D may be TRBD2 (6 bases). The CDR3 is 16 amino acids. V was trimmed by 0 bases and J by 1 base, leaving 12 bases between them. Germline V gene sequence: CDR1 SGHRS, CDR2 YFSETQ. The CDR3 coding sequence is TGCGCCAGCAGCTTGGGATCCGGGGGAGGCACAGATACGCAGTATTTT. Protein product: CASSLGSGGGTDTQYF.

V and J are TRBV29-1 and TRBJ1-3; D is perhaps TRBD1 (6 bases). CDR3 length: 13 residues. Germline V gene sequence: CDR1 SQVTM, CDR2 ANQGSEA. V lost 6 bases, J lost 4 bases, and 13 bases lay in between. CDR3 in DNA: TGCAGCGTGTTGGCGGGGGCGGGAAACACCATATATTTT. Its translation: CSVLAGAGNTIYF.

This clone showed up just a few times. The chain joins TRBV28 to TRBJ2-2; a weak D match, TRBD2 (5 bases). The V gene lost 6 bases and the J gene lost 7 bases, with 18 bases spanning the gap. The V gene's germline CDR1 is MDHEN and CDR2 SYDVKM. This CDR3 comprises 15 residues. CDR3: CASSRLEGFGGELFF. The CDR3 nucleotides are TGTGCCAGCAGCCGTTTAGAGGGCTTCGGCGGGGAGCTGTTTTTT.

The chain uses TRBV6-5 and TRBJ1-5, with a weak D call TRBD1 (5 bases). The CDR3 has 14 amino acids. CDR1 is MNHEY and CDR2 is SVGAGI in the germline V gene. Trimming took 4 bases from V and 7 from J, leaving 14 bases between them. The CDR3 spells CASSSRQLGQPQHF. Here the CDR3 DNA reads TGTGCCAGCAGTTCACGACAGTTAGGCCAGCCCCAGCATTTT.